This T cell receptor (beta chain) comes out of a study of spatial heterogeneity in lung cancer. Whole-study findings and limits: Mutation counts in tumors were tracked by counts of expanded intratumoral alpha and beta TCRs. In tumor T cells, estimated coverage reached around 7% for alpha chains and 12% to 15% for beta chains.

The table lists this clonotype with a count of one. No antigen is known for it. The time point is: sample taken at primary tumor resection. One entry per CDR3 protein, called by TCRdb with MiXCR from the 5' RACE reads. The sample lists more than 10,000 distinct CDR3 sequences; more than 14% were seen once. Trimming cost V 1 base and J 4 bases, with 13 bases left between them. CDR1 LGHDT and CDR2 YNNKEL come from the germline V gene (reference sequence). This CDR3 has 15 residues. The rearrangement uses TRBV3-1 and TRBJ2-5; D may correspond to TRBD1 or TRBD2 (6 bases each). This specimen consisted of lung tumor tissue, obtained at surgery. The clonotype comes from a male donor with early-stage non-small cell lung cancer. CDR3 sequence (DNA): TGTGCCAGCAGCCAAGGCTCGGGGGCTGGAGAGACCCAGTACTTC. It encodes CASSQGSGAGETQYF.